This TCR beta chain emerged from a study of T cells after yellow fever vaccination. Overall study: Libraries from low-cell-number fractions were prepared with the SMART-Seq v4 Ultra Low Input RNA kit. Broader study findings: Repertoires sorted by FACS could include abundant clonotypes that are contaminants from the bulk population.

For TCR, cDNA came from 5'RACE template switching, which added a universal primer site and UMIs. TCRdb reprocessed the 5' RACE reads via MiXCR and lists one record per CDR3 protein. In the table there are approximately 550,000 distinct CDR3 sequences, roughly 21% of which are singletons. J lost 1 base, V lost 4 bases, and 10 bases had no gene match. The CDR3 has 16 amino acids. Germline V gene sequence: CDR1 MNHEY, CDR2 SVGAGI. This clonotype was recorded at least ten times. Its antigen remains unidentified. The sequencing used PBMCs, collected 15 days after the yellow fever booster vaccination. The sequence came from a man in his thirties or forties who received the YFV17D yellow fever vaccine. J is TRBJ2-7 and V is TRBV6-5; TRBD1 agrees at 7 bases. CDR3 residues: CASSSQKGGHSYEQYF. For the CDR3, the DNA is TGTGCCAGCAGTTCCCAAAAAGGGGGCCATTCCTACGAGCAGTACTTC.